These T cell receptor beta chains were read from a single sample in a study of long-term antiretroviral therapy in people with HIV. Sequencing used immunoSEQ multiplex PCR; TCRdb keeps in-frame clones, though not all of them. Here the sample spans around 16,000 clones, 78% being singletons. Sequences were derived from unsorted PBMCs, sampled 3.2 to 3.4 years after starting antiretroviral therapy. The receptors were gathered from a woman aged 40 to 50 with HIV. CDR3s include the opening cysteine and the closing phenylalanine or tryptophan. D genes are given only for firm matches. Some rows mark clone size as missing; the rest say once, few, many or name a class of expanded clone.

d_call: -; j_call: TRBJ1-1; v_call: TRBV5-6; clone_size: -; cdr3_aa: CASSLGVYRGRGAEAFF; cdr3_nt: TGTGCCAGCAGCTTGGGGGTCTATCGGGGGCGCGGGGCTGAAGCTTTCTTT
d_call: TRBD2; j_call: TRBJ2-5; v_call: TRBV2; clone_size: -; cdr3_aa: CASRAGAGGGANQETQYF; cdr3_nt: TGTGCCAGCAGGGCCGGGGCGGGAGGAGGGGCTAATCAAGAGACCCAGTACTTC
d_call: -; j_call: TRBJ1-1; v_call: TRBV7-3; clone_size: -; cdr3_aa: CASSPQAGPNTEAFF; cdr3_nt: TGTGCCAGCAGCCCCCAGGCAGGGCCGAACACTGAAGCTTTCTTT
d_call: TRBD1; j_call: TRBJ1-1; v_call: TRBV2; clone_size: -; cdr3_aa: CATQTGGNTEAFF; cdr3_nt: TGTGCCACTCAGACAGGGGGGAACACTGAAGCTTTCTTT
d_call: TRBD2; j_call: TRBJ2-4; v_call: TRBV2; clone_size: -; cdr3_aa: CASRLGTSGGSNIQYF; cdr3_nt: TGTGCCAGCAGGCTTGGGACTAGCGGGGGGTCAAACATTCAGTACTTC
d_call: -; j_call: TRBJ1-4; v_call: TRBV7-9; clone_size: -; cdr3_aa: CASSLRIDRMTEKLFF; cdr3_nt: TGTGCCAGCAGCTTACGCATTGACAGGATGACCGAAAAACTGTTTTTT
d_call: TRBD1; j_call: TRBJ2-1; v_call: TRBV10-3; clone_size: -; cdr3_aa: CATKPGTVYNEQFF; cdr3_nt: TGTGCCACCAAACCCGGGACAGTCTACAATGAGCAGTTCTTC
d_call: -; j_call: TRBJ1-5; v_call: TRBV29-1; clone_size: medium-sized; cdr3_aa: CSVEESGGNQPQHF; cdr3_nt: TGCAGCGTTGAGGAGTCAGGCGGCAATCAGCCCCAGCATTTT
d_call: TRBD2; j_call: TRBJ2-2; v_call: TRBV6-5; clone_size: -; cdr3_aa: CASMAGANTGELFF; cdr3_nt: TGTGCCAGCATGGCGGGGGCGAACACCGGGGAGCTGTTTTTT
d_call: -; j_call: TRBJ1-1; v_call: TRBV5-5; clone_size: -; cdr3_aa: CASSPLAGFMNTEAFF; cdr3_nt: TGTGCCAGCAGCCCCCTGGCAGGGTTCATGAACACTGAAGCTTTCTTT
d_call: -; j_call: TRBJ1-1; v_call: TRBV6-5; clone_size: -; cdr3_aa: CASSYRGKAFF; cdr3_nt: TGTGCCAGCAGTTACCGGGGGAAAGCTTTCTTT
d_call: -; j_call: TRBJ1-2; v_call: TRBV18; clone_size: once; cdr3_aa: CASSPVQGLTANYGYTF; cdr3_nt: TGTGCCAGCTCACCGGTTCAGGGGCTGACCGCTAACTATGGCTACACCTTC
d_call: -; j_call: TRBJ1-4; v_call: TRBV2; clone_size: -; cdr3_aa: CASSEGGGTRGEKLFF; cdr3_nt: TGTGCCAGCAGTGAAGGAGGAGGGACCAGGGGTGAAAAACTGTTTTTT
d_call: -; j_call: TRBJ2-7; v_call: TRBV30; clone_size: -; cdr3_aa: CAWSGAHEQYF; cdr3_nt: TGTGCCTGGAGTGGGGCGCACGAGCAGTACTTC
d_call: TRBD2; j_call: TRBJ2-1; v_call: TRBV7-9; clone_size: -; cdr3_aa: CASSSPGLVGNEQFF; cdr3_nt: TGTGCCAGCAGCTCCCCCGGACTAGTCGGCAATGAGCAGTTCTTC
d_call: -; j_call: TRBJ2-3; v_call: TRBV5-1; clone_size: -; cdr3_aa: CASSGRDTQYF; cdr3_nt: TGCGCCAGCAGCGGGCGCGATACGCAGTATTTT
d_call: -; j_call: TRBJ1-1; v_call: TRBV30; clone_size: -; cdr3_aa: CAWSEMNTEAFF; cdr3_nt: TGTGCCTGGAGTGAGATGAACACTGAAGCTTTCTTT
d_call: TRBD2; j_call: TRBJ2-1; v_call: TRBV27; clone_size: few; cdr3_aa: CASSLWGLAGGQQFF; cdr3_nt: TGTGCCAGCAGTTTATGGGGACTAGCGGGGGGGCAACAGTTCTTC
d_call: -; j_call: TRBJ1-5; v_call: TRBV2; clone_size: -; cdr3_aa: CASSEERTGNQPQHF; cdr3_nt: TGTGCCAGCAGTGAAGAAAGGACAGGCAATCAGCCCCAGCATTTT
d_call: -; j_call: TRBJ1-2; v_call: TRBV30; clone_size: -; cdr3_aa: CAWSSGRPPYGYTF; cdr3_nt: TGTGCCTGGAGCTCAGGGAGGCCCCCTTATGGCTACACCTTC
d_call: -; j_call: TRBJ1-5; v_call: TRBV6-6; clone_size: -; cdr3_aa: CASSYPGVGNQPQHF; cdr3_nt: TGTGCCAGCAGTTATCCAGGGGTGGGCAATCAGCCCCAGCATTTT
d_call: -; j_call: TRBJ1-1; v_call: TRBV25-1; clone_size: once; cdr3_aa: CASTPGQNTEAFF; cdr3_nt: TGTGCCAGCACTCCAGGACAAAACACTGAAGCTTTCTTT
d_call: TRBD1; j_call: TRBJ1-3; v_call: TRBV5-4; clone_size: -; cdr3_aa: CASSFRDSSGNTIYF; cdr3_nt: TGTGCCAGCAGCTTCCGGGACAGCTCTGGAAACACCATATATTTT
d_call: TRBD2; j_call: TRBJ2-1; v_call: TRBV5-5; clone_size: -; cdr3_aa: CASSLDRTSNNEQFF; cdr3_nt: TGTGCCAGCAGCTTGGATCGGACTAGCAACAATGAGCAGTTCTTC
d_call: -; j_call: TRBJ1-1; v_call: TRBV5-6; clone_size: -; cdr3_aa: CASSLVMNTEAFF; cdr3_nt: TGTGCCAGCAGCCTGGTAATGAACACTGAAGCTTTCTTT
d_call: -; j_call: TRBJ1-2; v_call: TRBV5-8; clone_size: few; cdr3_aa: CASSLEHRATYGYTF; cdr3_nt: TGTGCCAGCAGCTTGGAGCACAGGGCGACCTATGGCTACACCTTC
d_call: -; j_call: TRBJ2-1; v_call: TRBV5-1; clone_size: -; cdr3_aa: CASSLTGTDNEQFF; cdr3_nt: TGCGCCAGCAGCTTAACAGGGACGGACAATGAGCAGTTCTTC
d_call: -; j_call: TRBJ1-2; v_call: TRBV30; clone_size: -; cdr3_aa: CAWKWSGSYGYTF; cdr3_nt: TGTGCCTGGAAATGGTCTGGATCTTATGGCTACACCTTC
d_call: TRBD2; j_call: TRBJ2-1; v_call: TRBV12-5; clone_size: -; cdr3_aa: CASALAGGPGGSYNEQFF; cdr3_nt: TGTGCTAGTGCTCTAGCGGGGGGGCCTGGAGGCTCCTACAATGAGCAGTTCTTC
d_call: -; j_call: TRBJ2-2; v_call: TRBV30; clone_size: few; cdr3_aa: CAWSGGLSGELFF; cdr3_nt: TGTGCCTGGAGTGGAGGGCTGTCCGGGGAGCTGTTTTTT
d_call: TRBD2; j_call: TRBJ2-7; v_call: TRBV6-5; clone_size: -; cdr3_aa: CASSYGLAGNEQYF; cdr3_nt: TGTGCCAGCAGTTACGGACTAGCGGGGAACGAGCAGTACTTC
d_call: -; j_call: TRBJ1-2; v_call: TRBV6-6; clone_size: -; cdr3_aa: CASSYSKGGRNYGYTF; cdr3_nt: TGTGCCAGCAGTTACTCGAAGGGAGGGCGGAACTATGGCTACACCTTC
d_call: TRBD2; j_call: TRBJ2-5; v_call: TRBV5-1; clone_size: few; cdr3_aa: CASTVRGGHETQYF; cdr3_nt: TGCGCCAGCACGGTGCGGGGGGGCCACGAGACCCAGTACTTC
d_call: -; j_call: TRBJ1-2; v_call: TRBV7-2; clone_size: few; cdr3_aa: CASSPDGSNYGYTF; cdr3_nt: TGTGCCAGCAGCCCCGACGGAAGTAACTATGGCTACACCTTC
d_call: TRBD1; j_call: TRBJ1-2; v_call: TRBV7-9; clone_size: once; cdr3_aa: CASSSPAGGAAGYTF; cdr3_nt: TGTGCCAGCAGCTCCCCCGCAGGGGGCGCAGCTGGCTACACCTTC
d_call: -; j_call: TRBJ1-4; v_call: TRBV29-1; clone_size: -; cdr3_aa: CSVEATGLGKLFF; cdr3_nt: TGCAGCGTTGAAGCCACGGGGCTTGGGAAACTGTTTTTT
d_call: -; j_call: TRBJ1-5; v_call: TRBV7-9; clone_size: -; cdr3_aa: CASSLAWEGESNQPQHF; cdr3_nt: TGTGCCAGCAGCTTAGCGTGGGAAGGGGAGAGCAATCAGCCCCAGCATTTT
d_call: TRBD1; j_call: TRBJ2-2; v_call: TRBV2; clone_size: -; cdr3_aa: CASMGQWGGELFF; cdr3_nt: TGTGCCAGCATGGGACAGTGGGGCGGGGAGCTGTTTTTT
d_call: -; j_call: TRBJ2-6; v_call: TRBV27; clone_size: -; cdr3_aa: CASSFYGSGANVLTF; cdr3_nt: TGTGCCAGCAGTTTCTATGGGTCTGGGGCCAACGTCCTGACTTTC
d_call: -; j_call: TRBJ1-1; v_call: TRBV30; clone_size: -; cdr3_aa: CAWTPQENTEAFF; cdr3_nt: TGTGCCTGGACCCCGCAGGAGAACACTGAAGCTTTCTTT
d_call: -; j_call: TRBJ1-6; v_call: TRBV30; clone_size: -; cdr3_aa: CAWAGHSNSPLHF; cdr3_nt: TGTGCCTGGGCGGGACATTCAAATTCACCCCTCCACTTT
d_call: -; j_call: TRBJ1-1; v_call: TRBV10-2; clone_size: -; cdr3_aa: CASTQGMNTEAFF; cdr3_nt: TGCGCCAGCACCCAGGGTATGAACACTGAAGCTTTCTTT
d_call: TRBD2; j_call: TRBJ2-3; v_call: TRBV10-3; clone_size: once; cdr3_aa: CAISRLAGGTDTQYF; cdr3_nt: TGTGCCATCAGCAGACTAGCGGGGGGGACAGATACGCAGTATTTT
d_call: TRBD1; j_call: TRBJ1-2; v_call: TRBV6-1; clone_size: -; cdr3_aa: CASSPLGTVNYGYTF; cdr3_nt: TGTGCCAGCAGTCCACTGGGGACAGTTAACTATGGCTACACCTTC